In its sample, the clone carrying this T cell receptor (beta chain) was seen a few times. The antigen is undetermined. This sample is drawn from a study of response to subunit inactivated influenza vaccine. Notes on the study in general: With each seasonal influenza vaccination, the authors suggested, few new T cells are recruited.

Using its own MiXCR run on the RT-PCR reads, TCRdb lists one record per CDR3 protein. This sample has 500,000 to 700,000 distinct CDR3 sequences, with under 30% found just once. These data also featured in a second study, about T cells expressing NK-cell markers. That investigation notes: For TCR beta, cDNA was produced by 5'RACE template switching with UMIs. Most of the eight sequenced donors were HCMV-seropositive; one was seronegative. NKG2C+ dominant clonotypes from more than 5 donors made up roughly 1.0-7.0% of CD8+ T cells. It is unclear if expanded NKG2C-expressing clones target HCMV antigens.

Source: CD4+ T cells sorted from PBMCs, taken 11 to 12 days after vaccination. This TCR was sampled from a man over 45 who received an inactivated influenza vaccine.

The CDR3 coding sequence is TGTGCCAGCAGTGAGCCCGGGACAGGGGATGAGCAGTTCTTC. It encodes CASSEPGTGDEQFF. This chain connects TRBV27 to TRBJ2-1; TRBD1 agrees at 10 bases. With V trimmed by 5 bases and J by 8 bases, 6 bases remained unmatched. CDR1 is MNHEY and CDR2 is SMNVEV in the germline V gene (reference sequence). This CDR3 comprises 14 residues.